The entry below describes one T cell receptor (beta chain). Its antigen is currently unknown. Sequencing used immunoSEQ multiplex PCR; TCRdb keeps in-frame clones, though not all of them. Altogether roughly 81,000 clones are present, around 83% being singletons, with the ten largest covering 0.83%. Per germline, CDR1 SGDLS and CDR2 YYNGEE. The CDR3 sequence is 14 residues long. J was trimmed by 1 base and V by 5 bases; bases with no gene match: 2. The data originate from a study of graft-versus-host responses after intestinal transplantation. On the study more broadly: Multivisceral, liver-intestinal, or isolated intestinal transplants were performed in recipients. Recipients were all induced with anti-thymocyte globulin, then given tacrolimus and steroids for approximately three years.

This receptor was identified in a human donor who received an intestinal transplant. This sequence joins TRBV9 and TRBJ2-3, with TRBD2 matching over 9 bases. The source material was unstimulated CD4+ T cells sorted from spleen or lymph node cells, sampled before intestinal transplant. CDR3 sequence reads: CASSSSGGTDTQYF. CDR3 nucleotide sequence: TGTGCCAGCAGTTCTAGCGGGGGCACAGATACGCAGTATTTT. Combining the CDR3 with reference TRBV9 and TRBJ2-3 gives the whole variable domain DSGVTQTPKHLITATGQRVTLRCSPRSGDLSVYWYQQSLDQGLQFLIQYYNGEERAKGNILERFSAQQFPDLHSELNLSSLELGDSALYFCASSSSGGTDTQYFGPGTRLTVL.